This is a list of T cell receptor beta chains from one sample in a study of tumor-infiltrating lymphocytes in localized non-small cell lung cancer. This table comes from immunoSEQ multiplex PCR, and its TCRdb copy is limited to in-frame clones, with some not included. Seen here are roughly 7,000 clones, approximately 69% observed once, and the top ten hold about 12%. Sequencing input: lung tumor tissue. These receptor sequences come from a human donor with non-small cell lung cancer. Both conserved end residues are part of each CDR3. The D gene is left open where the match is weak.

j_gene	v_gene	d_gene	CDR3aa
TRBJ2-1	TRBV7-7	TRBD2	CASSPSGRSNEQFF
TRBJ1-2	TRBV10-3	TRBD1	CAIRGANDRGGDYGYTF
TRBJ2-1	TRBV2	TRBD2	CASSSSSGAYEQFF
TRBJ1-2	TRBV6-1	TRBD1	CASSGATGGIGSGYTF
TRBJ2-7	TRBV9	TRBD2	CASSPRTSSYEQYF
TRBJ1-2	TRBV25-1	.	CASSESRQRPYGYTF
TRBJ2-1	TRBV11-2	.	CASSLGGEQFF
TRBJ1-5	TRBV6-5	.	CASSMGNQPQHF
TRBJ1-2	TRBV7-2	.	CASSLDASNYGYTF
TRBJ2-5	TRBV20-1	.	CSASVETQYF
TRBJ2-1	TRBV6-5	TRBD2	CASGRDASYNEQFF
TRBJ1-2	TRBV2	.	CASWDMSDGYTF
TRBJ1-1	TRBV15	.	CATSTSYRNTEAFF
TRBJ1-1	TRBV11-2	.	CASSLEPGVNTEAFF
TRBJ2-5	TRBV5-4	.	CASSLGLGQETQYF
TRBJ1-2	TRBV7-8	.	CASSLPSQRYGYTF
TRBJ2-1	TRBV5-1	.	CASAREPGNEQFF
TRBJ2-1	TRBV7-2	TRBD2	CASSLRTSDYNEQFF
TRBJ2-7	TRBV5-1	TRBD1	CASSSDRYEQYF
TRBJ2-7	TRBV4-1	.	CASSQELGSGLRGEQYF
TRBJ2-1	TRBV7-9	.	CASSGSGDSTIEQFF
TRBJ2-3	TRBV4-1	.	CASSQGPTDTQYF
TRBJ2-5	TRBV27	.	CASGNQETQYF
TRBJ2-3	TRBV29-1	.	CSVSQGEVTDTQYF
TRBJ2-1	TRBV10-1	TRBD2	CASSEGLGGRDEQFF
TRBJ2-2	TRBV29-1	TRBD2	CSVQGLAGGGTGELFF
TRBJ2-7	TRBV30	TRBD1	CAWSRQGSEQYF
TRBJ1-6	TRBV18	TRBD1	CASSPGGFDSPLHF
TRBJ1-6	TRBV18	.	CASSPSGGTNSPLHF